The source of this T cell receptor beta chain is a study of T-cell memory formation after mild COVID-19. Findings and limits, study-wide: Second-wave clones with a day 37 peak had unconfirmed SARS-CoV-2 specificity. Among CD4+ contracting clones, most were CM and EM, and CD8+ ones EMRA. Among clones contracting day 15 to 85, CD4/CD8 was balanced, whereas later expanders leaned CD4+.

Trimming removed 0 bases from V and 8 bases from J, with 8 bases in between. CDR1 is DFQATT, CDR2 SNEGSKA, per germline (reference sequence). This CDR3 has 12 residues. Via MiXCR, TCRdb re-called the 5' RACE reads, giving one row per CDR3 protein. The sample records approximately 250,000 distinct CDR3 sequences, 15% being singletons. Note on this clonotype: The antigen remains unidentified.

This receptor was taken from an adult woman who had mild COVID-19 (a few samples of this study predate the infection). Cell type and time point are not known. The chain links TRBV20-1 to TRBJ2-1, with D hard to call. The sequenced material came from PBMCs or a T cell subset sorted from them (not recorded which). The CDR3 spells CSAREGFHEQFF. The CDR3 DNA reads as TGCAGTGCTAGAGAGGGGTTTCATGAGCAGTTCTTC.